The clone carrying this TCR beta chain occurred a few times. The antigen remains unidentified. Unique molecular identifiers, one per molecule, were present on every TCR cDNA molecule. Each CDR3 protein is one row after TCRdb ran MiXCR on the 5' RACE reads. The table includes just over 75,000 distinct CDR3 sequences, 8% detected once. Documented time point: sample taken at primary tumor resection. Unsorted samples of tumor, nontumor lung or frozen PBMC had their whole RNA sequenced. The CDR3 length is 11 residues. Germline CDR1 and CDR2: SQVTM and ANQGSEA. V shed 8 bases, J shed 3 bases, and the junction held 4 bases outside the gene matches. These data are taken from a study of spatial heterogeneity in lung cancer. About the research overall: The average appearance count of each unique TCR and UMI combination in raw reads was more than eight.

Study-wide results and caveats: Ubiquitous expanded tumor TCRs showed up in blood more at resection than follow-up.

Specimen: PBMCs, collected at surgery. The clonotype was recovered from a male donor with early-stage non-small cell lung cancer. J is TRBJ2-7 and V is TRBV29-1; 7 bases line up with TRBD2. The chain's CDR3 is CSYTGGYEQYF. The CDR3 region has the DNA TGCAGCTACACGGGGGGCTACGAGCAGTACTTC.